This entry lists 23 T cell receptor beta chains sequenced from one sample in a study of identical twins. From the 5' RACE reads, TCRdb called clonotypes with MiXCR, one entry per CDR3 protein. The sample shows approximately 630,000 distinct CDR3 sequences, 7.1% of them seen only once. These data were also reused for a study on yellow fever vaccine responses in identical twins.

Sequences were obtained from PBMCs. The receptor source for this set is a woman aged 18-29 years in good health.

This clonotype was observed a handful of times. The chain has TRBV28 and TRBJ2-2; TRBD2 matches at 9 bases. Unmatched junction bases numbered 8, after V lost 7 bases and J lost 2 bases. This CDR3 comprises 16 residues. CDR1 and CDR2 from the germline V gene are MDHEN and SYDVKM. In DNA form, the CDR3 reads TGTGCCAGCATACTCGCGGGAGGGGTCAACACCGGGGAGCTGTTTTTT. Translated: CASILAGGVNTGELFF.

This clonotype was counted many times. V gene TRBV12-3 or TRBV12-4 combines with J gene TRBJ2-3; unclear D gene. V lost 6 bases and J 4 bases, leaving 11 bases between the germline ends. This CDR3 spans 13 amino acids. This chain's CDR3 is CASSTFWSDTQYF. The DNA of the CDR3 is TGTGCCAGCAGCACATTTTGGTCAGATACGCAGTATTTT.

This clonotype was found many times. The chain recombines TRBV5-1 with TRBJ2-1; 8 bases agree with TRBD2. With 0 bases clipped from V and 3 bases from J, the junction kept 8 bases outside the gene matches. The germline V gene encodes CDR1 SGHRS and CDR2 YFSETQ. CDR3 size: 17 residues. CDR3 amino acids: CASSLGGSGVVYNEQFF. As DNA, the CDR3 is TGCGCCAGCAGCTTGGGAGGTAGCGGGGTGGTCTACAATGAGCAGTTCTTC.

In its sample, this clonotype was seen a few times. V usage is TRBV5-1 and J usage is TRBJ2-3; weak D call: TRBD2 (5 bases). This CDR3 comprises 13 residues. Germline CDR1 and CDR2: SGHRS and YFSETQ. The V end was cut by 5 bases, the J end by 6 bases, with 13 bases between. The CDR3 nucleotides read TGCGCCAGCAGGCCAGAGGGCGCCGATACGCAGTATTTT. The encoded protein is CASRPEGADTQYF.

This clonotype was picked up a small number of times. V is TRBV2 and J is TRBJ2-6; no reliable D call. In germline, CDR1 is SNHLY, CDR2 FYNNEI. The germline V and J ends were trimmed by 6 bases and 0 bases, with 3 bases remaining between them. This CDR3 is built from 13 residues. CDR3 DNA sequence: TGTGCCAGCAGAATCTCTGGGGCCAACGTCCTGACTTTC. It yields the protein CASRISGANVLTF.

A few counts support this clonotype. In DNA, the CDR3 is TGTGCCACCAGCAGAGATCGAGAAGACAGACAATACTTTGAAAAACTGTTTTTT. As protein: CATSRDREDRQYFEKLFF. The chain is built from TRBV15 and TRBJ1-4; weak D call: TRBD1 (5 bases). The CDR3 spans 18 residues. V was pared by 0 bases and J by 7 bases, with 21 bases between. Per germline, CDR1 LNHNV and CDR2 YYDKDF (reference sequence).

This clonotype was recorded a few times. V is TRBV6-4 and J is TRBJ2-3; tentative D call: TRBD1 (6 bases). Per the germline V gene, CDR1 is MRHNA and CDR2 is SNTAGT. The germline V and J ends were trimmed by 2 bases and 4 bases, with 10 bases remaining between them. The CDR3 is 14 amino acids. The CDR3 sequence: CASSDKGGSDTQYF. The CDR3 nucleotides read TGTGCCAGCAGTGACAAAGGGGGATCAGATACGCAGTATTTT.

The chain couples TRBV5-1 to TRBJ2-1; TRBD2 matches at 7 bases. The germline V gene has CDR1 SGHRS and CDR2 YFSETQ. The V segment lost 1 base and the J segment 2 bases; nucleotides outside the gene matches: 6. The CDR3 loop spans 16 amino acids. The DNA of the CDR3 is TGCGCCAGCAGCTTGTGGGGGGGAAATACCTACAATGAGCAGTTCTTC. This gives the protein CASSLWGGNTYNEQFF.

This clonotype was seen more than once but under ten times. The genes are TRBV11-3 and TRBJ2-4, with TRBD1 matching over 11 bases. The J segment lost 3 bases and the V segment lost 5 bases, leaving 6 bases of the junction unmatched. The CDR3 totals 16 residues. The germline gives CDR1 SGHNT, CDR2 YENEEA. CDR3 sequence reads: CASSLGQGAGKNIQYF. In DNA form, the CDR3 reads TGTGCCAGCAGCCTCGGACAGGGGGCTGGCAAAAACATTCAGTACTTC.

A few counts support this clonotype. The chain couples TRBV6-1 to TRBJ1-5; D is unclear. The CDR3 is 17 amino acids. V lost 2 bases, J lost 2 bases, and 16 bases lay in between. CDR1 MNHNS and CDR2 SASEGT come from the germline V gene. The DNA of the CDR3 is TGTGCCAGCAGTGAACACTTGTATATGGCGCGCAATCAGCCCCAGCATTTT. Translated, it gives CASSEHLYMARNQPQHF.

The chain combines TRBV3-1 with TRBJ2-1, with D possibly being TRBD1 or TRBD2 (5 bases each). Germline CDR1 LGHDT, CDR2 YNNKEL (reference sequence). The V end lost 5 bases, the J end lost 8 bases, and 22 bases lay between the germline ends. The CDR3 is 16 amino acids. The CDR3 sequence is CASSNLGTRNGDEQFF. CDR3 DNA: TGTGCCAGCAGCAATTTAGGGACCCGAAACGGGGATGAGCAGTTCTTC.

The rearrangement links TRBV27 to TRBJ2-1; unclear D gene. The CDR3 covers 15 residues. Looked up from germline, CDR1 is MNHEY and CDR2 is SMNVEV (reference sequence). The V end was cut by 7 bases, the J end by 2 bases, with 15 bases between. CDR3 nucleotides: TGTGCCAGCAACCTCGACTCAAATCCCTACAATGAGCAGTTCTTC. Its protein is CASNLDSNPYNEQFF.

This clonotype was picked up many times. The chain carries TRBV29-1 and TRBJ2-1; TRBD1 agrees at 9 bases. Trimming at V came to 1 base and at J to 3 bases, leaving 7 bases not matched to a gene. The CDR3 has 16 amino acids. The germline gives CDR1 SQVTM, CDR2 ANQGSEA. The CDR3 DNA reads as TGCAGCGTTGAAGGCACTCCGGGACAGGGCTACAATGAGCAGTTCTTC. It translates to CSVEGTPGQGYNEQFF.

This clonotype was counted only a few times. The chain carries TRBV12-3 or TRBV12-4 and TRBJ2-1, with D unclear. V was trimmed by 3 bases and J by 0 bases, leaving 27 bases between them. This CDR3 spans 21 amino acids. The CDR3 here is CASSFAPGVGPLPFSYNEQFF. CDR3 nucleotide sequence: TGTGCCAGCAGTTTCGCCCCCGGCGTGGGCCCGCTCCCATTCTCCTACAATGAGCAGTTCTTC.

This clonotype was seen ten or more times. The CDR3 reads CASSYSTTVMGTGELFF. Written as DNA, the CDR3 is TGTGCCAGCAGTTACTCGACGACAGTAATGGGGACCGGGGAGCTGTTTTTT. V gene TRBV6-5 combines with J gene TRBJ2-2, with D possibly matching TRBD1 (5 bases). V was pared by 0 bases and J by 5 bases, with 16 bases between. CDR3 length equals 17 residues. Per germline, CDR1 MNHEY and CDR2 SVGAGI.

The rearrangement joins TRBV20-1 to TRBJ1-1; a possible D gene is TRBD1 (5 bases). This CDR3 has 15 residues. Germline CDR1 is DFQATT and CDR2 is SNEGSKA (reference sequence). The germline V and J ends were trimmed by 3 bases and 0 bases, with 14 bases remaining between them. The CDR3 DNA reads TGCAGTGCTAGGATCCCCGGGGGAATGAACACTGAAGCTTTCTTT. Translation gives CSARIPGGMNTEAFF.

This clonotype showed up just a few times. The V and J genes are TRBV29-1 and TRBJ2-3; TRBD1 is a possible D gene (6 bases). V was clipped by 3 bases and J by 0 bases, with 13 bases between them. CDR3 length: 15 residues. Germline-derived CDR1 and CDR2 are SQVTM and ANQGSEA. The CDR3 nucleotides read TGCAGCGTTGAGGGAGACAGGATCAGCACAGATACGCAGTATTTT. Amino acids: CSVEGDRISTDTQYF.

The sample holds many counts of this clonotype. The chain employs TRBV14 and TRBJ2-1; 12 nucleotides agree with TRBD2. CDR3 length equals 16 residues. The V and J ends lost 3 bases and 4 bases, in that order; junction bases with no gene match: 4. Germline CDR1 is SGHDN and CDR2 is FVKESK. The CDR3, as DNA: TGTGCCAGCAGCCACGATCTAGCGGGGGGGTACAATGAGCAGTTCTTC. Its protein product is CASSHDLAGGYNEQFF. Full variable domain (outside the CDR3, taken from reference TRBV14 and TRBJ2-1): EAGVTQFPSHSVIEKGQTVTLRCDPISGHDNLYWYRRVMGKEIKFLLHFVKESKQDESGMPNNRFLAERTGGTYSTLKVQPAELEDSGVYFCASSHDLAGGYNEQFFGPGTRLTVL.

CDR3 nucleotide sequence: TGTGCCAGCAGTGGCACAGGGTACTTCTACGAGCAGTACTTC. It yields the protein CASSGTGYFYEQYF. The V call is TRBV6-1, the J call TRBJ2-7; TRBD1 is a possible D gene (6 bases). Germline values: CDR1 MNHNS, CDR2 SASEGT. The CDR3 runs 14 residues. The V gene lost 4 bases and the J gene lost 3 bases, with 13 bases spanning the gap.

This clonotype was counted a few times. V and J are TRBV7-9 and TRBJ2-3, with D hard to call. Germline assignment: CDR1 SEHNR and CDR2 FQNEAQ (reference sequence). V gave up 4 bases and J gave up 0 bases, with 17 bases separating them. CDR3 length: 17 amino acids. The CDR3 loop reads CASSSGPIITSTDTQYF. CDR3 sequence (DNA): TGTGCCAGCAGCTCAGGACCAATTATTACTAGCACAGATACGCAGTATTTT.

The genes are TRBV20-1 and TRBJ1-5; 9 nucleotides line up with TRBD1. V was clipped by 4 bases and J by 11 bases; unmatched bases: 12. Germline values: CDR1 DFQATT, CDR2 SNEGSKA (reference sequence). This CDR3 comprises 14 residues. CDR3 sequence: CSAIRQGGKSAQHF. For the CDR3, the DNA is TGCAGTGCTATAAGACAGGGGGGGAAATCGGCCCAGCATTTT.

This clonotype turned up a few times. The V gene is TRBV6-1, the J gene TRBJ2-4; the match to TRBD2 covers 9 bases. The germline V gene has CDR1 MNHNS and CDR2 SASEGT. This CDR3 comprises 14 residues. The trim removed 2 bases at V and 8 bases at J, leaving 4 bases unmatched. The CDR3 loop reads CASSELAGTDIQYF. The CDR3 DNA sequence: TGTGCCAGCAGTGAACTAGCGGGGACGGACATTCAGTACTTC.

The chain is built from TRBV11-2 and TRBJ1-6; maybe TRBD1 (6 bases). Germline V lookup: CDR1 SGHAT, CDR2 FQNNGV. The CDR3 length is 15 residues. V was trimmed by 5 bases and J by 6 bases, leaving 14 bases between them. CDR3: CASSLTRGGNSPLHF. The CDR3 coding sequence is TGTGCCAGCAGCCTAACCAGGGGCGGTAATTCACCCCTCCACTTT.